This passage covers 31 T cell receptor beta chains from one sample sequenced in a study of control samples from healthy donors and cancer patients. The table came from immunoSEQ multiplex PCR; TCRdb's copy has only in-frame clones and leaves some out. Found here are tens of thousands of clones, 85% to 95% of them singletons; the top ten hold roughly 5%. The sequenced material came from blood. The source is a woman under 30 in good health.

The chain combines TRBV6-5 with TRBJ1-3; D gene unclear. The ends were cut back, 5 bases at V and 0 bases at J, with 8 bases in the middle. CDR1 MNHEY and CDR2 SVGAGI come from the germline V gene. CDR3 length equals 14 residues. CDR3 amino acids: CASSRPGSGNTIYF. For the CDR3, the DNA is TGTGCCAGCAGTCGGCCTGGCTCTGGAAACACCATATATTTT.

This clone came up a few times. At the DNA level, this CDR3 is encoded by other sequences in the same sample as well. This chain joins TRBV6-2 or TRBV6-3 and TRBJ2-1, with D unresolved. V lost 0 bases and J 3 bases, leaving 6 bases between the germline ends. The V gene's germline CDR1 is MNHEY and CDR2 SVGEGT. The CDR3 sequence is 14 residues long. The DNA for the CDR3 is TGTGCCAGCAGTTACTCGAGAGTCTACAATGAGCAGTTCTTC. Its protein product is CASSYSRVYNEQFF.

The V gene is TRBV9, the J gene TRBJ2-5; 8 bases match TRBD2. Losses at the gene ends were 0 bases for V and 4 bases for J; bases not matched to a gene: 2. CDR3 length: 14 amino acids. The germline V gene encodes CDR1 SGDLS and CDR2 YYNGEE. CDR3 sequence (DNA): TGTGCCAGCAGCGTAGGGGCGGGAGGAGAGACCCAGTACTTC. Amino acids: CASSVGAGGETQYF.

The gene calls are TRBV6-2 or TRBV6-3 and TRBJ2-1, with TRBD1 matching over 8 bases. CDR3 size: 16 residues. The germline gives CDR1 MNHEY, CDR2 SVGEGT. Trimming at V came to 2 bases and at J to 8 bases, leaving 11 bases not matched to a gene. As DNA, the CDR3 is TGTGCCAGCAGTTACCTAACCATCCTACAGGGGGATGAGCAGTTCTTC. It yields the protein CASSYLTILQGDEQFF.

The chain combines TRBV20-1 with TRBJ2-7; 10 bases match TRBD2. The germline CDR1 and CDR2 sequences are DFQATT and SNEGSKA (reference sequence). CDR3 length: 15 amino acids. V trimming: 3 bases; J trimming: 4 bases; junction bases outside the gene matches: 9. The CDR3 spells CSASGLAGVFYEQYF. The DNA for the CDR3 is TGCAGTGCTAGTGGTCTAGCGGGAGTTTTTTACGAGCAGTACTTC.

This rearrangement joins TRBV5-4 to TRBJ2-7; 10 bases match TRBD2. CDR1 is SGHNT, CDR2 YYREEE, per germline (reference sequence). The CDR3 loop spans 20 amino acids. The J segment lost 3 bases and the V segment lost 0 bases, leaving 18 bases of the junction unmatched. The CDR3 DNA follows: TGTGCCAGCAGCTTGGGAGGCTGGGGACTAGCGAGGGGGAAAAACTACGAGCAGTACTTC. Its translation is CASSLGGWGLARGKNYEQYF.

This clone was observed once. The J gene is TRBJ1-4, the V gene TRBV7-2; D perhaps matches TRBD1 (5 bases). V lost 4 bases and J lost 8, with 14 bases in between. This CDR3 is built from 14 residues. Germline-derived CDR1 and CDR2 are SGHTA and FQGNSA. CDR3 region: CASSSDIWGEKLFF. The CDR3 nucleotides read TGTGCCAGCAGCTCCGACATTTGGGGCGAAAAACTGTTTTTT.

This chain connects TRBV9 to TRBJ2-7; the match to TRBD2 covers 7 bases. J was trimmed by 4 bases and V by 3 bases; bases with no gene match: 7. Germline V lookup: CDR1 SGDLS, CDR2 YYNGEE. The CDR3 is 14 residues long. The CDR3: CASSAAAGEYEQYF. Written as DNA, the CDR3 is TGTGCCAGCAGCGCCGCGGCGGGGGAATACGAGCAGTACTTC. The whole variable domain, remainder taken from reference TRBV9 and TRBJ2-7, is DSGVTQTPKHLITATGQRVTLRCSPRSGDLSVYWYQQSLDQGLQFLIQYYNGEERAKGNILERFSAQQFPDLHSELNLSSLELGDSALYFCASSAAAGEYEQYFGPGTRLTVT.

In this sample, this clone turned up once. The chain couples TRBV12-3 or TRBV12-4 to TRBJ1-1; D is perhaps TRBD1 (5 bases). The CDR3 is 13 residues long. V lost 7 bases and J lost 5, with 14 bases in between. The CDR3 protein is CASTGRTRTEAFF. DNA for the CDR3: TGTGCCAGCACGGGACGCACCCGGACTGAAGCTTTCTTT.

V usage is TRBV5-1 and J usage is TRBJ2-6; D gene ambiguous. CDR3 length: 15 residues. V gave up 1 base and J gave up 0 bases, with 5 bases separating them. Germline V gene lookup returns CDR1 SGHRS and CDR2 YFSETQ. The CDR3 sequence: CASSLSASGANVLTF. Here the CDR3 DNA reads TGCGCCAGCAGCTTGTCAGCCTCTGGGGCCAACGTCCTGACTTTC.

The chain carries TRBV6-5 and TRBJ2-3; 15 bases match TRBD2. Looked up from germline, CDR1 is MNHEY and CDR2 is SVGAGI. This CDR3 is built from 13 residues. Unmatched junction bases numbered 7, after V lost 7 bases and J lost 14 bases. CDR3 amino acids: CASIRTSGGAWYF. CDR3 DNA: TGTGCCAGCATTAGGACTAGCGGGGGGGCGTGGTATTTT.

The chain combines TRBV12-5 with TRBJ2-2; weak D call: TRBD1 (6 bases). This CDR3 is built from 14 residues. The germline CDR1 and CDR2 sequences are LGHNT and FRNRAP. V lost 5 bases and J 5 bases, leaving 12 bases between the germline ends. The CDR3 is CASGNPTGTGELFF. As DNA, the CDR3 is TGTGCTAGTGGTAACCCCACAGGGACCGGGGAGCTGTTTTTT.

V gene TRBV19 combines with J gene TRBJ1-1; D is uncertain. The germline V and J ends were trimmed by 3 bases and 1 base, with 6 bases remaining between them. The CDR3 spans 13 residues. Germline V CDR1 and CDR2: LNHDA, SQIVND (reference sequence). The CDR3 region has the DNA TGTGCCAGTAGTATCGGAGGGAACACTGAAGCTTTCTTT. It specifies CASSIGGNTEAFF.

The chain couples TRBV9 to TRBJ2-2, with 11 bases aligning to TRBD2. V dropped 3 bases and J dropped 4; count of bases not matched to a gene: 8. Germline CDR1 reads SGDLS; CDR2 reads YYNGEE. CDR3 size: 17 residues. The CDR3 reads CASSASSSGGPTGELFF. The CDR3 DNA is TGTGCCAGCAGCGCCAGCTCTAGCGGGGGGCCCACCGGGGAGCTGTTTTTT.

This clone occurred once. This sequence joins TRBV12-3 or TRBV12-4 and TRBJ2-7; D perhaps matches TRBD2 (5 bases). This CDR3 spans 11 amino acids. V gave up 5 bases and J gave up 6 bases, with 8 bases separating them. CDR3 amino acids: CASSRGLEQYF. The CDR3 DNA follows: TGTGCCAGCAGTCGTGGACTCGAGCAGTACTTC.

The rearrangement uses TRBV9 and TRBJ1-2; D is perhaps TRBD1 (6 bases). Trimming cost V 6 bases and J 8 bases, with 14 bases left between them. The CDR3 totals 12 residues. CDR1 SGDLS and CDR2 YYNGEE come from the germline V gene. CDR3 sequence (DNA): TGTGCCAGCAAGGGGGGCCTCGTAGGCTACACCTTC. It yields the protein CASKGGLVGYTF.

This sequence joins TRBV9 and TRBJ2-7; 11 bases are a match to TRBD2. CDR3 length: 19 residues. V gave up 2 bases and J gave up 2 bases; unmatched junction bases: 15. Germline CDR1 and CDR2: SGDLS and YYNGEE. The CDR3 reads CASSVGPPSGRRLTYEQYF. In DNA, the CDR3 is TGTGCCAGCAGCGTCGGGCCGCCTAGCGGGAGGCGACTCACCTACGAGCAGTACTTC.

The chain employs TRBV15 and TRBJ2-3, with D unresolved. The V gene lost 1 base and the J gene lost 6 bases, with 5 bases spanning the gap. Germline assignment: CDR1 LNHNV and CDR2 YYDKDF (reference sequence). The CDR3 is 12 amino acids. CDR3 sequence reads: CATSRVMDTQYF. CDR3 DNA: TGTGCCACCAGCAGAGTCATGGATACGCAGTATTTT.

The CDR3 sequence is CAISKRGEGDEQFF. CDR3 nucleotide sequence: TGTGCCATCAGCAAGCGGGGCGAGGGGGATGAGCAGTTCTTC. The genes are TRBV10-3 and TRBJ2-1; D perhaps matches TRBD2 (7 bases). Germline values: CDR1 ENHRY, CDR2 SYGVKD. Trimming removed 6 bases from V and 8 bases from J, with 17 bases in between. This CDR3 region has 14 residues.

Here the CDR3 reads CASSRHLAGQFF. As DNA, the CDR3 is TGTGCCAGCAGCCGACACCTGGCAGGGCAGTTCTTC. V gene TRBV14 combines with J gene TRBJ2-1; no reliable D call. The CDR3 runs to 12 residues. Per the germline V gene, CDR1 is SGHDN and CDR2 is FVKESK. Trimming took off 4 bases at V and 12 bases at J, with 13 bases between the two ends.

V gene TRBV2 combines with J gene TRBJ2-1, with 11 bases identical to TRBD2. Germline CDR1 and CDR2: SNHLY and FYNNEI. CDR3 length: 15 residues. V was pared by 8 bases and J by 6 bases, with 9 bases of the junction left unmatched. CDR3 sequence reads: CASGLAGTKTNEQFF. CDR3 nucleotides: TGTGCCAGCGGACTAGCGGGTACGAAGACCAATGAGCAGTTCTTC.

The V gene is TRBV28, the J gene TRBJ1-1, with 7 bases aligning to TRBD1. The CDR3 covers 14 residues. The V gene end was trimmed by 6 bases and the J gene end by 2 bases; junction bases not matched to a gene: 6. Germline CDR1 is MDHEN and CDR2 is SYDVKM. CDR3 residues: CASSPDRVNTEAFF. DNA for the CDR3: TGTGCCAGCAGCCCCGACAGGGTAAACACTGAAGCTTTCTTT.

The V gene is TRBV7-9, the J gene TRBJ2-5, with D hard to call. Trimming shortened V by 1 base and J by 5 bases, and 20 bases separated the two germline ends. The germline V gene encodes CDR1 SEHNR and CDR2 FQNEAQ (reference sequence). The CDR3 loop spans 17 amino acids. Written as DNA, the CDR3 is TGTGCCAGCAGCTTAGGTTCGAGCCTTCGATCGATGGAGACCCAGTACTTC. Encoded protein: CASSLGSSLRSMETQYF.

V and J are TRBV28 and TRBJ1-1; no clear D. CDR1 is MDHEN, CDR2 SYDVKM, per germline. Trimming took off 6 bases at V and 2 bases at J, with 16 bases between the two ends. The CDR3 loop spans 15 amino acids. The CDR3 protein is CASSKWRLSNTEAFF. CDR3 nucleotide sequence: TGTGCCAGCAGCAAATGGCGGCTGAGTAACACTGAAGCTTTCTTT.

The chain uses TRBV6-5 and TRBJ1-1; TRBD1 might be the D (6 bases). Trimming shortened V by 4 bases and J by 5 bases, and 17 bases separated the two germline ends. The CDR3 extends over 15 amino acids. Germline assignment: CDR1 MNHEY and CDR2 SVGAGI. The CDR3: CASSSPTRGETEAFF. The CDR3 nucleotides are TGTGCCAGCAGTTCCCCCACCAGGGGAGAGACTGAAGCTTTCTTT.

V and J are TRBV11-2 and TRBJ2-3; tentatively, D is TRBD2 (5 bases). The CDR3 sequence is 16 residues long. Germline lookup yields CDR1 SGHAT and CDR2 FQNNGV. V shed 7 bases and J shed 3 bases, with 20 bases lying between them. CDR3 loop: CASNDGEGRRTDTQYF. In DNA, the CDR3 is TGTGCCAGCAATGACGGCGAGGGTCGAAGGACAGATACGCAGTATTTT.

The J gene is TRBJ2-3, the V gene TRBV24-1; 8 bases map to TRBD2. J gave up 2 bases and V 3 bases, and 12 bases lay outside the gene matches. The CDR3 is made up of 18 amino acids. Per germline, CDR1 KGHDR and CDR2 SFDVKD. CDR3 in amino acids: CATSDPQTSGEPTDTQYF. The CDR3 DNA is TGTGCCACCAGTGATCCGCAAACTAGCGGAGAACCCACAGATACGCAGTATTTT.

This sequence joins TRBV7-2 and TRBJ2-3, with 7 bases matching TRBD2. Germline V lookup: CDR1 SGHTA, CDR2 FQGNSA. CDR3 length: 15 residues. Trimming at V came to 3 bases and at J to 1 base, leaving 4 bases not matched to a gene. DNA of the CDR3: TGTGCCAGCAGCTTGGGGAGGGGAGGCACAGATACGCAGTATTTT. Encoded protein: CASSLGRGGTDTQYF.

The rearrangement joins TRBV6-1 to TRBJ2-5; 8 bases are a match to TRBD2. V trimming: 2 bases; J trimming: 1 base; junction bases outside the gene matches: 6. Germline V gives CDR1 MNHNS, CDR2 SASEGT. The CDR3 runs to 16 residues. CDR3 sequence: CASSEMRGAIQETQYF. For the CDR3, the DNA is TGTGCCAGCAGTGAAATGCGGGGGGCCATCCAAGAGACCCAGTACTTC.

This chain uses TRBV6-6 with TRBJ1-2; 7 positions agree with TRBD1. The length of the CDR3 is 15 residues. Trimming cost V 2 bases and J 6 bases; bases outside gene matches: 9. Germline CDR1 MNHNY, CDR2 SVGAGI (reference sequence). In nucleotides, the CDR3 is TGTGCCAGCAGTTACACCCTAGACAGGGATCATGGCTACACCTTC. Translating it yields CASSYTLDRDHGYTF.

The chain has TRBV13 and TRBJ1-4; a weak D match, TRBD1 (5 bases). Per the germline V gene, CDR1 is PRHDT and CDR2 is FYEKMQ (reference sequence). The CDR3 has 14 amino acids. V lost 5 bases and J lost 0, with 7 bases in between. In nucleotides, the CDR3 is TGTGCCAGCAGCCCAGGGTCAACTAATGAAAAACTGTTTTTT. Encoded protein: CASSPGSTNEKLFF.